Below are 9 T cell receptor beta chains sequenced from a single sample in a study of blood T cell repertoires in COVID-19. Assay used: immunoSEQ multiplex PCR; TCRdb lists only in-frame clones, some missing. This sample has about 110,000 clones, with less than 90% found just once. Sequencing input: peripheral blood. The source is a man aged 50-59 years with acute or convalescent COVID-19.

This sequence joins TRBV5-6 and TRBJ1-3; D possibly corresponds to TRBD1 (6 bases). From germline, CDR1 is SGHDT and CDR2 YYEEEE. This CDR3 region has 14 residues. The V end was cut by 1 base, the J end by 2 bases, with 7 bases between. The DNA of the CDR3 is TGTGCCAGCAGCTTGAAGGGGGCTGGAAACACCATATATTTT. This encodes CASSLKGAGNTIYF.

CDR3 sequence reads: CAISERAGDVEQYF. CDR3 nucleotide sequence: TGTGCCATCAGTGAGAGGGCGGGGGATGTCGAGCAGTACTTC. This sequence joins TRBV10-3 and TRBJ2-7; the match to TRBD2 covers 7 bases. The ends lost 2 bases at V and 6 bases at J; junction bases unmatched: 7. The CDR3 totals 14 residues. CDR1 is ENHRY and CDR2 is SYGVKD in the germline V gene.

The rearrangement uses TRBV9 and TRBJ1-2, with no clear D. Germline CDR1 is SGDLS and CDR2 is YYNGEE. Between the trimmed V and J ends, which lost 0 bases and 7 bases, there was a span of 13 bases. This CDR3 has 14 residues. CDR3 coding DNA: TGTGCCAGCAGCGTAGCTATGGGAGCGGCTGGCTACACCTTC. Its protein product is CASSVAMGAAGYTF.

The rearrangement uses TRBV2 and TRBJ2-5; 7 bases agree with TRBD1. Germline V CDR1 and CDR2: SNHLY, FYNNEI. The CDR3 consists of 15 residues. The V gene end was trimmed by 4 bases and the J gene end by 7 bases; junction bases not matched to a gene: 12. This chain's CDR3 is CASSAQLQGMGTQYF. The DNA of the CDR3 is TGTGCCAGCAGTGCCCAATTACAGGGGATGGGGACCCAGTACTTC.

This chain uses TRBV28 with TRBJ2-7, with 12 bases matching TRBD1. This CDR3 has 19 residues. V trimming: 2 bases; J trimming: 2 bases; junction bases outside the gene matches: 13. Looked up from germline, CDR1 is MDHEN and CDR2 is SYDVKM. CDR3 sequence: CASSLQYGTGGHMAYEQYF. The CDR3 nucleotides are TGTGCCAGCAGTTTACAGTACGGGACAGGGGGCCATATGGCCTACGAGCAGTACTTC.

This rearrangement joins TRBV7-3 to TRBJ2-1; 11 bases map to TRBD2. CDR1 is SGHTA and CDR2 is FQGTGA in the germline V gene. The V and J ends lost 2 bases and 4 bases, in that order; junction bases with no gene match: 4. CDR3 length: 16 amino acids. The CDR3 region is CASSLWGTSGYNEQFF. CDR3 bases: TGTGCCAGCAGCTTATGGGGGACTAGCGGATACAATGAGCAGTTCTTC.

The chain couples TRBV27 to TRBJ1-2, with TRBD1 as a possible D gene (6 bases). V was shortened by 2 bases and J by 3 bases, with 7 bases between the two germline ends. Looked up from germline, CDR1 is MNHEY and CDR2 is SMNVEV (reference sequence). CDR3 length: 13 residues. CDR3 region: CASSLAGDYGYTF. DNA of the CDR3: TGTGCCAGCAGTTTAGCAGGGGACTATGGCTACACCTTC.

V usage is TRBV28 and J usage is TRBJ1-4; D is ambiguous. The CDR3 length is 16 residues. Looked up from germline, CDR1 is MDHEN and CDR2 is SYDVKM. Trimming took 2 bases from V and 1 from J, leaving 11 bases between them. This CDR3 is CASSLLSLGTNEKLFF. For the CDR3, the DNA is TGTGCCAGCAGTTTACTTAGCCTAGGAACTAATGAAAAACTGTTTTTT.

The chain has TRBV7-9 and TRBJ2-7; 8 nucleotides match TRBD1. With V trimmed by 5 bases and J by 1 base, 13 bases remained unmatched. Germline V gives CDR1 SEHNR, CDR2 FQNEAQ (reference sequence). CDR3 length equals 17 residues. The chain's CDR3 is CASSAQTGGSRSYEQYF. The CDR3 DNA sequence: TGTGCCAGCAGCGCCCAAACAGGGGGTTCGAGGTCCTACGAGCAGTACTTC.